The 10 T cell receptor beta chains below all came from one sample that was sequenced in a study of OX40 agonist ivuxolimab in advanced cancers. Libraries were prepared by immunoSEQ multiplex PCR; TCRdb keeps only in-frame clonotypes and omits some of them. The sample lists roughly 77,000 clones, over 70% seen once, with 3.5% to 6% in the top ten. This material consisted of CD4+ or CD8+ T cells sorted from blood, taken in a trial of the OX40 agonist ivuxolimab. These receptors all stem from an adult with an advanced solid tumor such as melanoma, head and neck, liver or kidney cancer.

This chain links TRBV19 with TRBJ2-5; the D gene could be TRBD1 or TRBD2 (5 bases each). Gene TRBJ2-7 matches the end of the DNA better, so the J call may be wrong. Per the germline V gene, CDR1 is LNHDA and CDR2 is SQIVND (reference sequence). This CDR3 has 14 amino acids. The CDR3 sequence: CASSTGPISYEQYF. The CDR3 nucleotides are TGTGCCAGTAGTACGGGACCCATCTCCTACGAGCAGTACTTC.

As DNA, the CDR3 is TGTGCCTGGAGTGTTCGGGGGAATCAGCCCCAGCATTTT. This encodes CAWSVRGNQPQHF. The V call is TRBV30, the J call TRBJ1-5; possibly TRBD1 for D (5 bases). Trimming cost V 0 bases and J 4 bases, with 7 bases left between them. The CDR3 is 13 residues long. CDR1 is GTSNPN, CDR2 SVGIG, per germline (reference sequence).

The chain couples TRBV27 to TRBJ1-1, with 9 positions matching TRBD1. Germline values: CDR1 MNHEY, CDR2 SMNVEV (reference sequence). The trim removed 4 bases at V and 8 bases at J, leaving 8 bases unmatched. The CDR3 runs 14 residues. The CDR3 DNA reads TGTGCCAGCAGTTCCGGGACAGGGCTCGTGGAAGCTTTCTTT. It codes for CASSSGTGLVEAFF.

This chain uses TRBV5-4 with TRBJ2-3, with TRBD2 matching over 10 bases. Per germline, CDR1 SGHNT and CDR2 YYREEE (reference sequence). This CDR3 is 16 amino acids long. V shed 4 bases, J shed 6 bases, and the junction held 11 bases outside the gene matches. CDR3 region: CASSQEASGGADTQYF. In DNA form, the CDR3 reads TGTGCCAGCAGCCAAGAGGCTAGCGGGGGAGCGGATACGCAGTATTTT.

V gene TRBV4-2 combines with J gene TRBJ1-2; 7 nucleotides match TRBD1. The junction had 2 bases not matched to a gene; V was cut back by 4 bases and J by 0 bases. This CDR3 is built from 14 residues. Germline V gene lookup returns CDR1 LGHNA and CDR2 YNFKEQ. In nucleotides, the CDR3 is TGTGCCAGCAGCCTGACAGGGTCTAACTATGGCTACACCTTC. It yields the protein CASSLTGSNYGYTF.

The chain has TRBV10-3 and TRBJ2-5, with D tentatively TRBD1 (6 bases). The germline V gene encodes CDR1 ENHRY and CDR2 SYGVKD. V gave up 3 bases and J gave up 4 bases, with 9 bases separating them. This CDR3 comprises 13 residues. Written as DNA, the CDR3 is TGTGCCATCAGTGATCAAGGGGGAGAGACCCAGTACTTC. It yields the protein CAISDQGGETQYF.

This chain uses TRBV7-2 with TRBJ2-3; no clear D. CDR3 size: 13 residues. From germline, CDR1 is SGHTA and CDR2 FQGNSA. V was clipped by 0 bases and J by 6 bases, with 7 bases between them. In DNA, the CDR3 is TGTGCCAGCAGCTTAGCGCTGAGGGATACGCAGTATTTT. It codes for CASSLALRDTQYF.

This chain joins TRBV5-1 and TRBJ1-2, with a possible D match to TRBD1 (6 bases). This CDR3 has 14 amino acids. Trimming took off 0 bases at V and 4 bases at J, with 10 bases between the two ends. Looked up from germline, CDR1 is SGHRS and CDR2 is YFSETQ. CDR3 loop: CASSLEGGSYGYTF. In nucleotides, the CDR3 is TGCGCCAGCAGCTTGGAGGGGGGGAGCTATGGCTACACCTTC. Looking up the rest from reference TRBV5-1 and TRBJ1-2 gives the full variable domain: KAGVTQTPRYLIKTRGQQVTLSCSPISGHRSVSWYQQTPGQGLQFLFEYFSETQRNKGNFPGRFSGRQFSNSRSEMNVSTLELGDSALYLCASSLEGGSYGYTFGSGTRLTVV.

This sequence joins TRBV11-2 and TRBJ2-2; the D gene could be TRBD1 or TRBD2 (5 bases each). The V gene lost 7 bases and the J gene lost 7 bases, with 13 bases spanning the gap. CDR3 size: 13 residues. The germline V gene encodes CDR1 SGHAT and CDR2 FQNNGV. This CDR3 is CASNPMGVGELFF. The CDR3 nucleotides read TGTGCCAGCAACCCCATGGGGGTCGGGGAGCTGTTTTTT.

J is TRBJ2-3 and V is TRBV4-2; D is possibly TRBD2 (5 bases). Germline V CDR1 and CDR2: LGHNA, YNFKEQ. Deletions cut 1 base from V and 4 bases from J, with 12 bases between. There are 15 residues in the CDR3. CDR3 sequence reads: CASSQVEGAPDTQYF. CDR3 DNA: TGTGCCAGCAGCCAAGTCGAGGGCGCCCCAGATACGCAGTATTTT.